The entry below describes one TCR beta chain. Authors' processing steps: For nucleated cells, counts were estimated from reference gene primer amplification. TCRdb's table, derived via immunoSEQ multiplex PCR, lists solely in-frame clones and lacks some. D and trimming come from the DNA, and the V and J calls and clone size come from that table. The sample includes some 150,000 clones, more than 75% of them seen just once. The sample originates from a study of blood T cell repertoires in COVID-19. V shed 5 bases, J shed 2 bases, and the junction held 11 bases outside the gene matches. CDR3 length: 16 residues. Germline-derived CDR1 and CDR2 are MNHEY and SMNVEV (reference sequence).

This chain joins TRBV27 and TRBJ1-2; TRBD1 matches at 7 bases. The sample consisted of peripheral blood. The source is a human donor with acute or convalescent COVID-19. The donor label of this sample is uncertain. The CDR3 DNA is TGTGCCAGCAGTCCGAGACAGGGTCAGGGCAACTATGGCTACACCTTC. Protein sequence: CASSPRQGQGNYGYTF.